The present T cell receptor beta chain was sequenced within a study of CD8+ T cells in alopecia areata. Researchers gathered lesional scalp punch biopsies and peripheral blood from patients with alopecia areata. This CDR3 comprises 13 residues. Trimming shortened V by 8 bases and J by 1 base, and 10 bases separated the two germline ends. Germline CDR1 reads SGHTA; CDR2 reads FQGNSA. Isolated RNA was reverse transcribed into cDNA used as the sequencing template. Sequencing used immunoSEQ multiplex PCR; TCRdb keeps in-frame clones, though not all of them. The sample carries 100,000 to 150,000 clones, about 51% recorded once. This clone has a handful of counts.

This chain connects TRBV7-2 to TRBJ2-3, with D uncertain. The TCR was taken from a human donor with alopecia areata. Sequencing used NKG2D-low CD8+ T cells sorted from blood. Here the CDR3 DNA reads TGTGCCAGCCTAAGCAGCGGCACAGATACGCAGTATTTT. Protein sequence: CASLSSGTDTQYF.